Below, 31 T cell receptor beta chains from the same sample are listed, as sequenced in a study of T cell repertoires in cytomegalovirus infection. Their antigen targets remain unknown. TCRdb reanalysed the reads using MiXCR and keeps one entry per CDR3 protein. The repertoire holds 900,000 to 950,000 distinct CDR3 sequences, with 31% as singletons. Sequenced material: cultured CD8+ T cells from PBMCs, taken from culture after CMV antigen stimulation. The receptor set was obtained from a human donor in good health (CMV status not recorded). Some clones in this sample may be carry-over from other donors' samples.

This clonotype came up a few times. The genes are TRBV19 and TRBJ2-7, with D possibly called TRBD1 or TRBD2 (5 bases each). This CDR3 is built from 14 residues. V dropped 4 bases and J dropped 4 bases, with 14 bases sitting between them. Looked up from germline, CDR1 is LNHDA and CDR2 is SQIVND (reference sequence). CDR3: CASSKKEDIYEQYF. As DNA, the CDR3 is TGTGCCAGTAGTAAGAAGGAGGACATTTACGAGCAGTACTTC.

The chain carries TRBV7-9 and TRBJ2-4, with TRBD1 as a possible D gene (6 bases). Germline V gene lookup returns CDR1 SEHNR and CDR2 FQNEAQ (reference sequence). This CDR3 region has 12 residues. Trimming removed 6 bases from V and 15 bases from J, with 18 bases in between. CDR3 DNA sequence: TGTGCCAGCAGTTCGGACAGCCACGAGCGGTACTTC. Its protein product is CASSSDSHERYF.

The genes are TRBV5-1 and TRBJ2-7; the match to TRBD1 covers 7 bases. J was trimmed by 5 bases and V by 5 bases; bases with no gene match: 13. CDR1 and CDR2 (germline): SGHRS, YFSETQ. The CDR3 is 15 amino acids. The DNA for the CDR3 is TGCGCCAGCAGATATGGACAGGCCCCATCCCACGAGCAGTACGTC. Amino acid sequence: CASRYGQAPSHEQYV.

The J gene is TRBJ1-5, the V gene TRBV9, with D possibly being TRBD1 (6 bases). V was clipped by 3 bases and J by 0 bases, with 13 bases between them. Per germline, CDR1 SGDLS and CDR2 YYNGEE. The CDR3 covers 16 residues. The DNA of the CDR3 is TGTGCCAGCAGCGCCGGAACAGGGAATAGCAATCAGCCCCAGCATTTT. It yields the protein CASSAGTGNSNQPQHF.

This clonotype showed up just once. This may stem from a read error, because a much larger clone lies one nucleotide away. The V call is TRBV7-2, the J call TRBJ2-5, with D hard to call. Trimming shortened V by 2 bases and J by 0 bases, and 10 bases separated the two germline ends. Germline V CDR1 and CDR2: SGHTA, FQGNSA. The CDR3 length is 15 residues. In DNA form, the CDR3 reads TGTGCCAGCAGCTTACTTAGTGAGTACCAAGAGACCCAGTACTTC. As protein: CASSLLSEYQETQYF.

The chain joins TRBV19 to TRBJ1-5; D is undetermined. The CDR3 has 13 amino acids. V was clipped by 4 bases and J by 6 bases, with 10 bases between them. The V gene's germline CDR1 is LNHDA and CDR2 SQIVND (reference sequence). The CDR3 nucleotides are TGTGCCAGTAGTACTAAAAGCTTTCAGCCCCAGCATTTT. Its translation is CASSTKSFQPQHF.

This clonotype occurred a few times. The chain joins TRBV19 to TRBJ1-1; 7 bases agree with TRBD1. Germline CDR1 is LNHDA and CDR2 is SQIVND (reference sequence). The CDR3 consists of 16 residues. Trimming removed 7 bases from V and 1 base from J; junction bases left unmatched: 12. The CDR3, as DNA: TGTGCCAGTACCTCGAAGGGGGACAGTCCGAACACTGAAGCTTTCTTT. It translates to CASTSKGDSPNTEAFF.

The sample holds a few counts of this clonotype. The CDR3 sequence is CASSQGLMTDFRNQPQHF. The CDR3 DNA reads TGTGCCAGCAGCCAAGGCCTGATGACAGATTTTAGGAATCAGCCCCAGCATTTT. The chain links TRBV4-2 to TRBJ1-5, with a weak D call TRBD1 (5 bases). V was pared by 1 base and J by 4 bases, with 20 bases between. The CDR3 is made up of 18 amino acids. Per the germline V gene, CDR1 is LGHNA and CDR2 is YNFKEQ.

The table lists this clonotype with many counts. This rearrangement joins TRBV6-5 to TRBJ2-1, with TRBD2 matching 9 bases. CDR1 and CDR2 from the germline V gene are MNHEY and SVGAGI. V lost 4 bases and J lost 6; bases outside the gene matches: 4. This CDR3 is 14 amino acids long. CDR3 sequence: CASSSRGGSNEQFF. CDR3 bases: TGTGCCAGCAGTTCGCGGGGGGGCAGCAATGAGCAGTTCTTC.

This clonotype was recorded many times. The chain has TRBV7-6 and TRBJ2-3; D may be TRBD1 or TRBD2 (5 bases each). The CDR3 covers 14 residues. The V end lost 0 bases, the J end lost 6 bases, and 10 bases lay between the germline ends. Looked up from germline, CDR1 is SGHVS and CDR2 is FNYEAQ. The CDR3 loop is CASSLAGEGDTQYF. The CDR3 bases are TGTGCCAGCAGCTTAGCGGGGGAAGGGGATACGCAGTATTTT.

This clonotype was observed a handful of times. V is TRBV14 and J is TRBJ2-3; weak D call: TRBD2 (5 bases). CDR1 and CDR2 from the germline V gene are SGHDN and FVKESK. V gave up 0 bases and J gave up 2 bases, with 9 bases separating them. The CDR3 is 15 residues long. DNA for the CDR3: TGTGCCAGCAGCCAAGAGTCTAGCCCCACAGATACGCAGTATTTT. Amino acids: CASSQESSPTDTQYF.

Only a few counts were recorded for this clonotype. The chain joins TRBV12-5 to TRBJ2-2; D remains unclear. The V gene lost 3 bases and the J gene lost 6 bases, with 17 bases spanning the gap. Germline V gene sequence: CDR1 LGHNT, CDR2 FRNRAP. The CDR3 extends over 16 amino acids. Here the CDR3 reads CASGFTKSGTAGELFF. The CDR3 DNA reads TGTGCTAGTGGTTTTACGAAGTCCGGAACCGCCGGGGAGCTGTTTTTT.

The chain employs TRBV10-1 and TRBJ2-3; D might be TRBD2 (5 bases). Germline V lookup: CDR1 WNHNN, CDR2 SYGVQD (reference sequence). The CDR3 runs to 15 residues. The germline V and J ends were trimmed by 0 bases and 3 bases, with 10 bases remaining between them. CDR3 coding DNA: TGCGCCAGCAGTGAGTCTAGCGATGGTACAGATACGCAGTATTTT. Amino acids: CASSESSDGTDTQYF.

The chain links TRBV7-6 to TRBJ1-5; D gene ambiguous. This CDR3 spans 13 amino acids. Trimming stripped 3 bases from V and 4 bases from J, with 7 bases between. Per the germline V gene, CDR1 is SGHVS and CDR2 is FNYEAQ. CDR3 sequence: CASSFDPNQPQHF. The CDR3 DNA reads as TGTGCCAGCAGCTTTGACCCTAATCAGCCCCAGCATTTT.

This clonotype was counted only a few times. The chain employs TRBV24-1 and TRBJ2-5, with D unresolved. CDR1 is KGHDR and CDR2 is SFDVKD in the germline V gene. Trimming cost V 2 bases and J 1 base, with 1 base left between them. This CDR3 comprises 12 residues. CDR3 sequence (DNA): TGTGCCACCAGTGATTCCCAAGAGACCCAGTACTTC. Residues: CATSDSQETQYF.

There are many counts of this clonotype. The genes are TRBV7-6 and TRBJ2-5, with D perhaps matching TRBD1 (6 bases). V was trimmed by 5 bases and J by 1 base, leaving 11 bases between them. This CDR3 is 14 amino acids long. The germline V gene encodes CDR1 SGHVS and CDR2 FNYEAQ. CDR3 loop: CASSLGQSQETQYF. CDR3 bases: TGTGCCAGCAGCCTAGGACAGAGCCAAGAGACCCAGTACTTC.

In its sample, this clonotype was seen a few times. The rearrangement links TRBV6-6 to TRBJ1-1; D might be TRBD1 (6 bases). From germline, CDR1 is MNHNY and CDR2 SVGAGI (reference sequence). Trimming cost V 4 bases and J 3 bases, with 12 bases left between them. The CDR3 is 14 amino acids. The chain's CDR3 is CASSSPGGHTEAFF. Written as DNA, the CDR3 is TGTGCCAGCAGTTCCCCGGGGGGCCACACTGAAGCTTTCTTT.

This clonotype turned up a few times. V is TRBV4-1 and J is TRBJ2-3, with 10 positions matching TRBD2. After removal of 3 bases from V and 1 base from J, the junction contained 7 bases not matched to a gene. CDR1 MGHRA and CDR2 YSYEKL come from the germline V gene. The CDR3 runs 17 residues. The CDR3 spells CASSQRAGGTGTDTQYF. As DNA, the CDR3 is TGCGCCAGCAGCCAGAGAGCGGGGGGGACCGGCACAGATACGCAGTATTTT.

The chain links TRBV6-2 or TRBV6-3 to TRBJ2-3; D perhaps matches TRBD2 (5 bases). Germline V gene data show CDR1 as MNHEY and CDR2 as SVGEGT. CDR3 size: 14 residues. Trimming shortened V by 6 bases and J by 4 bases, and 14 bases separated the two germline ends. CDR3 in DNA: TGTGCCAGCAGCCTGAGGGTCTATGCAGATACGCAGTATTTT. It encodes CASSLRVYADTQYF.

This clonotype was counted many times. CDR3 DNA sequence: TGTGCCAGCAGTCGGGGACAGGGGGCGCTCCAAGAGACCCAGTACTTC. Translated, it gives CASSRGQGALQETQYF. V gene TRBV7-6 combines with J gene TRBJ2-5, with 12 bases aligning to TRBD1. This CDR3 is built from 16 residues. From germline, CDR1 is SGHVS and CDR2 FNYEAQ. Trimming removed 6 bases from V and 1 base from J; junction bases left unmatched: 6.

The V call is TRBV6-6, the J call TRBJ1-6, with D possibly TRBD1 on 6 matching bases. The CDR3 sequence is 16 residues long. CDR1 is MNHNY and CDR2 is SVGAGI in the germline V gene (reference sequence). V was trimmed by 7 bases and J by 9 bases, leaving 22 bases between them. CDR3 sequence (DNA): TGTGCCAGCACGCTCGGGACACCCACGGAAGGTTCACCCCTCCACTTT. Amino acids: CASTLGTPTEGSPLHF.

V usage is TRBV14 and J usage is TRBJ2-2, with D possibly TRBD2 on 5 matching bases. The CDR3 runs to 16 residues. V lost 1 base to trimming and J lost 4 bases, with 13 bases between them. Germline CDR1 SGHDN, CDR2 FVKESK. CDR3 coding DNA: TGTGCCAGCAGCCAAGGAGAGGAGGACCCCACCGGGGAGCTGTTTTTT. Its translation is CASSQGEEDPTGELFF. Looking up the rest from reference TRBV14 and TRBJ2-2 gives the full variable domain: EAGVTQFPSHSVIEKGQTVTLRCDPISGHDNLYWYRRVMGKEIKFLLHFVKESKQDESGMPNNRFLAERTGGTYSTLKVQPAELEDSGVYFCASSQGEEDPTGELFFGEGSRLTVL.

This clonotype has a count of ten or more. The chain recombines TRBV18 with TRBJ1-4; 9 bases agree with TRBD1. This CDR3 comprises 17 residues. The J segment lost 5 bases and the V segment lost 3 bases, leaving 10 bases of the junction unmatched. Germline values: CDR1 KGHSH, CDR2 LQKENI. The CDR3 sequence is CASSPRDRVGRNEKLFF. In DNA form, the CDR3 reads TGTGCCAGCTCACCCCGGGACAGGGTGGGCCGCAATGAAAAACTGTTTTTT. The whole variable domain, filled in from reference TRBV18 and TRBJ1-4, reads NAGVMQNPRHLVRRRGQEARLRCSPMKGHSHVYWYRQLPEEGLKFMVYLQKENIIDESGMPKERFSAEFPKEGPSILRIQQVVRGDSAAYFCASSPRDRVGRNEKLFFGSGTQLSVL.

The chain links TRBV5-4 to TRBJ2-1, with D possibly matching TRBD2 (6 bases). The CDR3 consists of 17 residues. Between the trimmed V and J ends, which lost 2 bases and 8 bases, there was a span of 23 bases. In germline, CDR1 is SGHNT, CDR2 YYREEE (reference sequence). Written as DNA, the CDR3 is TGTGCCAGCAGCTTAATGGGGTCTCAACTAGCTAGGGATGAGCAGTTCTTC. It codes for CASSLMGSQLARDEQFF.

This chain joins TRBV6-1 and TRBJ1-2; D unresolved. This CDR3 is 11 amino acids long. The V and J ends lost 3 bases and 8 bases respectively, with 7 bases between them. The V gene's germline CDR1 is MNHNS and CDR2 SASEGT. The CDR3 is CASSDALGYTF. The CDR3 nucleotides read TGTGCCAGCAGTGACGCTTTAGGCTACACCTTC.

The CDR3, as DNA: TGTGCCAGCTACCCCCACAGACAGAGAGCCTACGAGCAGTACGTC. Translated: CASYPHRQRAYEQYV. This chain connects TRBV5-3 to TRBJ2-7; TRBD1 is a possible D gene (5 bases). TRBV5-3 is an ORF; its function is uncertain. The CDR3 is made up of 15 amino acids. V was clipped by 8 bases and J by 2 bases, with 20 bases between them.

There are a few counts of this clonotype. Written as DNA, the CDR3 is TGCGCCAGCAGCCAAGAGGCTATAAGGGGATCCCTCGAAACTGAAGCTTTCTTT. It yields the protein CASSQEAIRGSLETEAFF. The V gene is TRBV4-1, the J gene TRBJ1-1; D might be TRBD1 (5 bases). Trimming stripped 0 bases from V and 5 bases from J, with 22 bases between. There are 18 residues in the CDR3. Germline CDR1 MGHRA, CDR2 YSYEKL.

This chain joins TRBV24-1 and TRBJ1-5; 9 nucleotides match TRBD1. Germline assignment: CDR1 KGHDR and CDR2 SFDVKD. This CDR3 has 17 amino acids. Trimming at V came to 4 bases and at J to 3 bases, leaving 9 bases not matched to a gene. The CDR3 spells CATSDTRDRVVNQPQHF. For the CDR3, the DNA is TGTGCCACCAGTGACACCCGGGACAGGGTCGTCAATCAGCCCCAGCATTTT.

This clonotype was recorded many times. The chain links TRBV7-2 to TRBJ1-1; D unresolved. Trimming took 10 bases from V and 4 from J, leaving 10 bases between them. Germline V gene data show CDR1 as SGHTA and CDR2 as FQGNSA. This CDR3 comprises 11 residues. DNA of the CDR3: TGTGCCACTCGGTATGGCACTGAAGCTTTCTTT. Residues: CATRYGTEAFF.

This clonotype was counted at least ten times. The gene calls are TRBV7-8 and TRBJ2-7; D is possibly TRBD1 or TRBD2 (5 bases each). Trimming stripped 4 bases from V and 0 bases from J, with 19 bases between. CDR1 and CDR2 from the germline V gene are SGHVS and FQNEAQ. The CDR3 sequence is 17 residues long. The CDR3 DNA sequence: TGTGCCAGCAGCTCTTTCTTTGGGGGTGCGAGCTCCTACGAGCAGTACGTC. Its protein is CASSSFFGGASSYEQYV.

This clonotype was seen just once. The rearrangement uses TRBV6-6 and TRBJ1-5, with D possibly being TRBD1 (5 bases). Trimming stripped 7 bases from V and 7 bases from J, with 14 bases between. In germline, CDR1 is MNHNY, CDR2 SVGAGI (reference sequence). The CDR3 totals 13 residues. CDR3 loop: CASTSGEEQPQHF. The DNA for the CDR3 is TGTGCCAGCACCTCGGGGGAGGAGCAGCCCCAGCATTTT.